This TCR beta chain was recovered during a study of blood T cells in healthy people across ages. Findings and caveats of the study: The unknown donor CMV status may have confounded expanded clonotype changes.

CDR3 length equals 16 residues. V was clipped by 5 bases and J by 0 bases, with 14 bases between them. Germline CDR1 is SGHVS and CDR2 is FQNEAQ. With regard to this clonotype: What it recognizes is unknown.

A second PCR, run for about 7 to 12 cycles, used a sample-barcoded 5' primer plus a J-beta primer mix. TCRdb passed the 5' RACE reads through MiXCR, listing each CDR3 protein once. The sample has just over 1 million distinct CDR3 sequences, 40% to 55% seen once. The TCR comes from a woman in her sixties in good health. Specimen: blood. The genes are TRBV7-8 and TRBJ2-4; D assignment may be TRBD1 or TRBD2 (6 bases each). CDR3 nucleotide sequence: TGTGCCAGCAGCCCCGGGGGCAAGCTAGCCAAAAACATTCAGTACTTC. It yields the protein CASSPGGKLAKNIQYF.